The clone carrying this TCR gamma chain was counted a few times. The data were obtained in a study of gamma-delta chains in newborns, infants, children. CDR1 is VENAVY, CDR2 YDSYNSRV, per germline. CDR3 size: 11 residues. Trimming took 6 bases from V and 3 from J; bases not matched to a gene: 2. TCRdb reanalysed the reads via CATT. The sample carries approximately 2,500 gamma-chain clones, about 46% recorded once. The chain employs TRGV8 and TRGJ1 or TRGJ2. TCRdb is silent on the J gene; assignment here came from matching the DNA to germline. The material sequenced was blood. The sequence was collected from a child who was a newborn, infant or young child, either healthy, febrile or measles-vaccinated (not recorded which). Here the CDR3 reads CATWIYYKKLF. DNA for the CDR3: TGTGCCACCTGGATTTATTATAAGAAACTCTTT.